The next 20 T cell receptor beta chains were all read from a single sample in a study of T cell responses to AZD1222 COVID-19 vaccine. TCRdb's table, derived via immunoSEQ multiplex PCR, lists solely in-frame clones and lacks some. Among approximately 100,000 clones listed, less than 90% were seen once. The input for sequencing was peripheral blood, taken on day 0 of AZD1222 vaccination. The receptors stem from an adult in good health.

The CDR3: CAISEGSSGHLYEQYF. CDR3 bases: TGTGCCATCAGTGAGGGGTCATCGGGACACCTCTACGAGCAGTACTTC. The chain links TRBV10-3 to TRBJ2-7; a possible D gene is TRBD1 (6 bases). CDR1 and CDR2 from the germline V gene are ENHRY and SYGVKD. Trimming left V 2 bases short and J 3 bases short, with 17 bases between. This CDR3 region has 16 residues.

The chain is built from TRBV25-1 and TRBJ2-7; perhaps D is TRBD1 or TRBD2 (5 bases each). This CDR3 comprises 12 residues. Between the trimmed V and J ends, which lost 10 bases and 5 bases, there was a span of 15 bases. Looked up from germline, CDR1 is MGHDK and CDR2 is SYGVNS. The CDR3 DNA reads TGTGCCACCGAGAGGGGCCGGGACGAGCAGTACTTC. Protein product: CATERGRDEQYF.

V gene TRBV6-5 combines with J gene TRBJ1-1; D possibly corresponds to TRBD1 (6 bases). The V and J ends lost 11 bases and 8 bases respectively, with 24 bases between them. CDR3 length equals 14 residues. Germline CDR1 reads MNHEY; CDR2 reads SVGAGI. CDR3 amino acids: CAGAMGGVQAEAFF. CDR3 nucleotide sequence: TGTGCCGGGGCAATGGGGGGCGTACAAGCCGAAGCTTTCTTT.

The V and J genes are TRBV19 and TRBJ1-2; TRBD1 matches 7 bases. The V and J ends lost 3 bases and 5 bases, in that order; junction bases with no gene match: 6. Germline V gene lookup returns CDR1 LNHDA and CDR2 SQIVND (reference sequence). The CDR3 is 14 amino acids. DNA of the CDR3: TGTGCCAGTAGTATGACTCGGACAGGATATGGCTACACCTTC. This sequence encodes CASSMTRTGYGYTF.

This clone was recorded only once. V and J are TRBV25-1 and TRBJ1-6; the D is unclear. The length of the CDR3 is 15 residues. CDR1 and CDR2 (germline): MGHDK, SYGVNS. V dropped 0 bases and J dropped 9 bases, with 12 bases sitting between them. The CDR3 here is CASSEYRGLSSPLHF. Written as DNA, the CDR3 is TGTGCCAGCAGTGAATACCGGGGATTAAGTTCACCCCTCCACTTT.

On this clone: One junction end does not reproduce the germline sequence, and a read error may be involved. The CDR3 here is CSVVMASGRATF. In nucleotides, the CDR3 is TGCAGCGTTGTTATGGCCAGCGGGAGGGCTACCTTC. The V and J genes are TRBV29-1 and TRBJ2-7; the match to TRBD2 covers 10 bases. CDR3 length: 12 residues. The germline gives CDR1 SQVTM, CDR2 ANQGSEA.

The rearrangement uses TRBV10-1 and TRBJ1-1; 9 bases line up with TRBD1. Germline V lookup: CDR1 WNHNN, CDR2 SYGVQD (reference sequence). J was trimmed by 5 bases and V by 3 bases; bases with no gene match: 7. The CDR3 loop spans 15 amino acids. The CDR3 nucleotides are TGCGCCAGCAGTGACCCGGGACAGGGAAGAACTGAAGCTTTCTTT. Its translation is CASSDPGQGRTEAFF.

V gene TRBV5-1 combines with J gene TRBJ1-6; 7 bases align to TRBD1. J lost 10 bases, V lost 4 bases, and 5 bases had no gene match. Germline CDR1 and CDR2: SGHRS and YFSETQ. The CDR3 has 13 residues. The CDR3 loop reads CASSRQGGSPLHF. The DNA for the CDR3 is TGCGCCAGCAGCCGGCAGGGGGGATCACCCCTCCACTTT.

A single count supports this clone. The chain couples TRBV3-1 (or the pseudogene TRBV3-2) to TRBJ2-1; D gene unclear. V lost 0 bases and J 2 bases, leaving 8 bases between the germline ends. Germline V gene lookup returns CDR1 LGHDT and CDR2 YNNKEL (reference sequence). The CDR3 is 15 residues long. The CDR3 sequence: CASSQDPLAYNEQFF. CDR3 in DNA: TGTGCCAGCAGCCAAGATCCCCTTGCCTACAATGAGCAGTTCTTC.

This sequence joins TRBV24-1 and TRBJ2-5; D might be TRBD1 (6 bases). V was clipped by 3 bases and J by 2 bases, with 9 bases between them. Germline CDR1 is KGHDR and CDR2 is SFDVKD. The CDR3 has 14 residues. DNA for the CDR3: TGTGCCACCAGTGATGGGGACATTCAAGAGACCCAGTACTTC. Amino acids: CATSDGDIQETQYF.

The CDR3 DNA reads as TGTGCCAGCAGCCACCCAGGTTCCCTGGGGACTGAAGCTTTCTTT. Protein: CASSHPGSLGTEAFF. This chain uses TRBV3-1 (or the pseudogene TRBV3-2) with TRBJ1-1; D remains unclear. This CDR3 has 15 residues. V was cut by 3 bases and J by 5 bases, with 16 bases left in between. Germline assignment: CDR1 LGHDT and CDR2 YNNKEL (reference sequence).

The rearrangement uses TRBV9 and TRBJ1-2, with TRBD1 matching 10 bases. The CDR3 runs to 15 residues. The J segment lost 6 bases and the V segment lost 6 bases, leaving 11 bases of the junction unmatched. CDR1 and CDR2 from the germline V gene are SGDLS and YYNGEE. CDR3 DNA: TGTGCCAGCACTAAAGAGGGACAGGGGCGTGATGGCTACACCTTC. It translates to CASTKEGQGRDGYTF.

The chain uses TRBV27 and TRBJ2-7; D may be TRBD2 (5 bases). Germline CDR1 MNHEY, CDR2 SMNVEV (reference sequence). The CDR3 contains 14 residues. Trimming took 7 bases from V and 4 from J, leaving 17 bases between them. CDR3 amino acids: CASTPGAGMYEQYF. In DNA form, the CDR3 reads TGTGCCAGCACCCCTGGTGCGGGTATGTACGAGCAGTACTTC.

As concerns this clone: Distinct nucleotide sequences in the sample also encode this CDR3. V is TRBV5-1 and J is TRBJ1-1; D remains ambiguous. Germline values: CDR1 SGHRS, CDR2 YFSETQ. Between the trimmed V and J ends, which lost 3 bases and 1 base, there was a span of 7 bases. This CDR3 is built from 13 residues. CDR3 protein: CASSSQGNTEAFF. CDR3 DNA sequence: TGCGCCAGCAGCTCGCAAGGGAACACTGAAGCTTTCTTT. The full variable domain, completed using reference TRBV5-1 and TRBJ1-1, is KAGVTQTPRYLIKTRGQQVTLSCSPISGHRSVSWYQQTPGQGLQFLFEYFSETQRNKGNFPGRFSGRQFSNSRSEMNVSTLELGDSALYLCASSSQGNTEAFFGQGTRLTVV.

This clone occurred once. The V gene is TRBV5-1, the J gene TRBJ2-7; 10 bases align to TRBD2. CDR3 length: 13 residues. The V and J ends lost 7 bases and 0 bases, in that order; junction bases with no gene match: 1. CDR1 is SGHRS and CDR2 is YFSETQ in the germline V gene. The CDR3 reads CASASGSSYEQYF. CDR3 nucleotides: TGCGCCAGCGCTAGCGGGAGCTCCTACGAGCAGTACTTC.

This chain uses TRBV5-4 with TRBJ2-7; D is undetermined. Trimming left V 0 bases short and J 5 bases short, with 12 bases between. Germline V gene sequence: CDR1 SGHNT, CDR2 YYREEE (reference sequence). CDR3 length: 14 amino acids. The CDR3 bases are TGTGCCAGCAGCTTGGGGGCGTCAGCCCACGAGCAGTACTTC. Translating it yields CASSLGASAHEQYF.

The chain employs TRBV5-4 and TRBJ1-4, with a possible D match to TRBD1 (5 bases). The V end lost 4 bases, the J end lost 5 bases, and 15 bases lay between the germline ends. Germline CDR1 SGHNT, CDR2 YYREEE (reference sequence). This CDR3 is 15 amino acids long. In nucleotides, the CDR3 is TGTGCCAGCAGCGTTGGGGGGAACCGAAATGAAAAACTGTTTTTT. It is translated as CASSVGGNRNEKLFF.

This chain links TRBV6-5 with TRBJ1-2, with a weak D call TRBD1 (5 bases). Germline V gene data show CDR1 as MNHEY and CDR2 as SVGAGI. Trimming took off 4 bases at V and 4 bases at J, with 19 bases between the two ends. This CDR3 has 16 residues. The CDR3 nucleotides read TGTGCCAGCAGTTTGAAGGAAGGATGGGGGGGCTATGGCTACACCTTC. It encodes CASSLKEGWGGYGYTF.

The CDR3 coding sequence is TGTGCCACCAGCAGAGATCTTACAGGGGGGCTGCCCCAGCATTTT. Translated: CATSRDLTGGLPQHF. The chain couples TRBV15 to TRBJ1-5, with 8 bases matching TRBD1. The V gene end was trimmed by 0 bases and the J gene end by 9 bases; junction bases not matched to a gene: 7. The CDR3 covers 15 residues. The germline gives CDR1 LNHNV, CDR2 YYDKDF (reference sequence).

The gene calls are TRBV27 and TRBJ2-5, with 7 bases that match TRBD1. CDR1 is MNHEY and CDR2 is SMNVEV in the germline V gene (reference sequence). This CDR3 spans 16 amino acids. Germline trimming cut 2 bases from V and 4 bases from J; bases unmatched to any gene: 10. The CDR3 bases are TGTGCCAGCAGTTTAAACCCTCACAGGGGCGGAGAGACCCAGTACTTC. It translates to CASSLNPHRGGETQYF.